Listed below are T cell receptor beta chains from one sample, sequenced in a study of identical twins. TCRdb re-called the 5' RACE reads with MiXCR, one entry per CDR3 protein. The sample has approximately 630,000 distinct CDR3 sequences; roughly 7.2% are singletons. Separately, the same data were catalogued under a study of yellow fever vaccine responses in identical twins.

The material sequenced was PBMCs. The receptor source for this set is a woman younger than 30 in good health. Both conserved end residues are trimmed from each CDR3.

11 | TRBV10-3 | AISDERGNEQF
12 | TRBV14 | ASSLGGGGYGYT
14 | TRBV9 | ASSAHASSYNSPLH
13 | TRBV20-1 | SGQNSLLEEETQY
10 | TRBV7-9 | ASGAYQETQY
14 | TRBV10-2 | ASSETSGRESYEQY
11 | TRBV7-6 | ASSLAGRVEAF
16 | TRBV3-1 | ASSQDISGRADRETQY
11 | TRBV6-6 | ASSYGLDQPQH
14 | TRBV7-9 | ASSPPVAHSTDTQY
10 | TRBV28 | ASSFDSRGYT
13 | TRBV29-1 | SVEGAAGETDTQY
13 | TRBV5-1 | ASSLGRGQSAEQY
10 | TRBV28 | ASSFGPYGYT
13 | TRBV3-1 | ASSQPRGIYNEQF
13 | TRBV5-1 | ASNPTSGTYNEQF
12 | TRBV5-1 | ASSPRGAGDTQY
14 | TRBV5-6 | ASSLEGLAGGETQY
14 | TRBV12-3/TRBV12-4 | ASSFSHGVGNQPQH
11 | TRBV20-1 | SLHGLAGHEQY
13 | TRBV27 | ASSLSRGGSQPQH
13 | TRBV7-9 | ASSPPGQGLNEAF
12 | TRBV11-2 | ASRTGGNTDTQY
12 | TRBV20-1 | SARGALGGSPLH
13 | TRBV4-1 | ASSLVPSGKETQY
16 | TRBV28 | ASSFFPRNRGPQETQY
14 | TRBV24-1 | ATSAADRDSNQPQH
14 | TRBV7-6 | ASSPSYIQAQETQY
10 | TRBV6-6 | ASSYEGVEQF
10 | TRBV12-3/TRBV12-4 | ASRLAGDTQY
13 | TRBV7-9 | ASSPGQGVNTEAF
11 | TRBV20-1 | SARDGGGGGYT
11 | TRBV6-5 | ASSYSGVTEAF
13 | TRBV6-1 | ASSENTGTAKGYT
12 | TRBV12-3/TRBV12-4 | ASKGDTSPDTQY